This T cell receptor beta chain was profiled in a study of blood T cells in healthy people across ages. It was with a sample-barcoded 5' primer and a J-beta primer mix that a second PCR of about 7 to 12 cycles was run. Every sample gave at least 2.5 million paired-end reads containing CDR3. MiXCR, applied by TCRdb to the 5' RACE reads, yields one record per CDR3 protein. The data show around 2 million distinct CDR3 sequences, with more than 35% seen just once and roughly 23% held by the top ten. Turning to this clonotype: Its antigen is currently unknown.

Points from the study as a whole: Unknown CMV status may confound age-related changes in expanded clones.

This clonotype was obtained from a human donor in good health. Sequencing was carried out using blood.

For the CDR3, the DNA is TGTGCCAGCAGCCCAACACAGCTCCGTAATGAAAAACTGTTTTTT. Translating gives CASSPTQLRNEKLFF. J is TRBJ1-4 and V is TRBV28; D uncertain. Germline lookup yields CDR1 MDHEN and CDR2 SYDVKM. There are 15 residues in the CDR3. V was clipped by 6 bases and J by 4 bases, with 15 bases between them.